This TCR beta chain was sequenced during a study of cytomegalovirus exposure and HLA in healthy donors. Overall study findings and caveats: Some segments of the V type, notably TRBV6-2 and TRBV6-3, were excluded as indistinguishable. Sequencing probably produced one cluster of sequence variants that were highly shared. In a later analysis, across HLA loci, associated TCR counts were highest for DRB1, lowest for HLA-C.

Details on this clone: What it binds is not known.

PCR employed 60 Vbeta and 13 Jbeta primers. Per the authors' pipeline: Later reanalysis found roughly 80 million unique TCR beta chains, about 10 million of them shared. Clones were read by immunoSEQ multiplex PCR, and TCRdb kept only the in-frame ones, dropping some. V, J and clone size are taken as reported in that table, and D and trimming were inferred from the DNA itself. The profile shows 84,000 or so clones, under 85% of them singletons. With V trimmed by 1 base and J by 6 bases, 6 bases remained unmatched. From germline, CDR1 is MGHDK and CDR2 SYGVNS. CDR3 size: 15 residues. Sequencing used PBMCs. This chain uses TRBV25-1 with TRBJ1-1, with 9 bases fitting TRBD1. The receptor was isolated from a boy aged 5-17 years in good health and CMV-seronegative. This CDR3 reads CASSESGTGKPEAFF. CDR3 coding DNA: TGTGCCAGCAGTGAATCTGGGACAGGGAAGCCTGAAGCTTTCTTT.